A few counts support the clone carrying this T cell receptor (beta chain). The antigen is not known. The sample is drawn from a study of T cells after yellow fever vaccination. Study details: Fractions of limited cellularity were prepared by means of SMART-Seq v4 Ultra Low Input.

Whole-study findings and limits: Detected again after the booster were most primary-vaccination clones, at 95% to 98% CD4 and 88% CD8.

Researchers made TCR cDNA using 5'RACE template switching, and this step added a universal primer site and UMIs. TCRdb reprocessed the 5' RACE reads with MiXCR, giving one entry per CDR3 protein. The table shows just under 600,000 distinct CDR3 sequences, with 13% occurring only once. The V end was cut by 0 bases, the J end by 8 bases, with 16 bases between. The CDR3 consists of 16 residues. The specimen was PBMCs, collected on the day of the yellow fever booster vaccination. This receptor was obtained from a man younger than 45 who received the YFV17D yellow fever vaccine. J is TRBJ2-2 and V is TRBV23-1; D gene unclear. TRBV23-1 belongs to the ORF category, with a function that is uncertain. In nucleotides, the CDR3 is TGCGCCAGCAGTCAATCGATGTTGACCAATTTAGGGGAGCTGTTTTTT. It translates to CASSQSMLTNLGELFF.